This record looks at one TCR beta chain sequence and its context. The V gene lost 1 base and the J gene lost 5 bases, with 17 bases spanning the gap. The CDR3 has 16 amino acids. Germline CDR1 is LGHNA and CDR2 is YNFKEQ. The data stem from a study of T cell responses to AZD1222 COVID-19 vaccine. Some clones are missing from TCRdb's copy, which holds only in-frame ones; the method was immunoSEQ multiplex PCR. This table has approximately 140,000 clones, 90% appearing once. V is TRBV4-2 and J is TRBJ1-2; D is undetermined. This sequence was found in an adult who received the AZD1222 COVID-19 vaccine. This specimen was peripheral blood, taken 28 days after the second AZD1222 dose. The CDR3 loop reads CASSQVKNPAAYGYTF. CDR3 coding DNA: TGTGCCAGCAGCCAAGTAAAAAATCCAGCCGCATATGGCTACACCTTC.